The 7 T cell receptor beta chains in this list originate from one sample, sequenced in a study of T cells after yellow fever vaccination. TCRdb passed the 5' RACE reads through MiXCR, listing each CDR3 protein once. The sample consists of tens of thousands of distinct CDR3 sequences, about 14% of them appearing once. This specimen consisted of CD8+ T cells not binding an NS4B(214-222) dextramer, sorted from PBMCs, obtained roughly 23 days after the first yellow fever vaccination. The receptors shown here come from a man aged 18 to 30 who received the YFV17D yellow fever vaccine.

This clonotype occurred many times. The chain uses TRBV6-5 and TRBJ2-5; D gene ambiguous. Looked up from germline, CDR1 is MNHEY and CDR2 is SVGAGI. Trimming stripped 0 bases from V and 5 bases from J, with 10 bases between. This CDR3 spans 14 amino acids. The chain's CDR3 is CASSYSFRAETQYF. DNA for the CDR3: TGTGCCAGCAGTTACTCGTTCCGGGCGGAGACCCAGTACTTC.

V gene TRBV7-2 combines with J gene TRBJ2-3; the match to TRBD1 covers 7 bases. With 5 bases clipped from V and 2 bases from J, the junction kept 7 bases outside the gene matches. The germline gives CDR1 SGHTA, CDR2 FQGNSA. This CDR3 is built from 15 residues. CDR3 sequence: CASSPRDRFTDTQYF. CDR3 nucleotides: TGTGCCAGCAGCCCCCGGGACAGATTCACAGATACGCAGTATTTT.

This clonotype was seen a handful of times. This chain joins TRBV29-1 and TRBJ2-1, with D perhaps given as TRBD1 or TRBD2 (6 bases each). Between the trimmed V and J ends, which lost 1 base and 6 bases, there was a span of 10 bases. Germline loops: CDR1 SQVTM, CDR2 ANQGSEA. The length of the CDR3 is 13 residues. The CDR3 region is CSVEGGASNEQFF. Here the CDR3 DNA reads TGCAGCGTTGAAGGGGGGGCAAGCAATGAGCAGTTCTTC.

V and J are TRBV7-6 and TRBJ2-1, with TRBD2 matching 9 bases. This CDR3 comprises 19 residues. Per germline, CDR1 SGHVS and CDR2 FNYEAQ. Trimming at V came to 6 bases and at J to 1 base, leaving 16 bases not matched to a gene. CDR3 sequence: CASSPRAVAGARSYNEQFF. CDR3 nucleotides: TGTGCCAGCAGTCCCAGGGCGGTAGCGGGGGCTAGGTCCTACAATGAGCAGTTCTTC.

The chain employs TRBV3-1 and TRBJ1-1; unclear D gene. The V and J ends lost 3 bases and 4 bases respectively, with 12 bases between them. The CDR3 has 14 residues. The germline V gene encodes CDR1 LGHDT and CDR2 YNNKEL (reference sequence). The chain's CDR3 is CASSHGAGTTEAFF. CDR3 coding DNA: TGTGCCAGCAGCCACGGTGCGGGTACCACTGAAGCTTTCTTT.

This clonotype was recorded a few times. This sequence joins TRBV12-3 or TRBV12-4 and TRBJ2-7; D not certain. The ends were cut back, 1 base at V and 2 bases at J, with 3 bases in the middle. The CDR3 sequence is 12 residues long. This chain's CDR3 is CASSLGAYEQYV. For the CDR3, the DNA is TGTGCCAGCAGTTTAGGGGCCTACGAGCAGTACGTC.

V and J are TRBV7-9 and TRBJ2-7; D may be TRBD1 or TRBD2 (5 bases each). In germline, CDR1 is SEHNR, CDR2 FQNEAQ (reference sequence). The CDR3 consists of 16 residues. Trimming removed 2 bases from V and 3 bases from J, with 17 bases in between. CDR3 DNA: TGTGCCAGCAGCTTAAACACCCGGGACGGGAACTACGAGCAGTACTTC. Translating it yields CASSLNTRDGNYEQYF.